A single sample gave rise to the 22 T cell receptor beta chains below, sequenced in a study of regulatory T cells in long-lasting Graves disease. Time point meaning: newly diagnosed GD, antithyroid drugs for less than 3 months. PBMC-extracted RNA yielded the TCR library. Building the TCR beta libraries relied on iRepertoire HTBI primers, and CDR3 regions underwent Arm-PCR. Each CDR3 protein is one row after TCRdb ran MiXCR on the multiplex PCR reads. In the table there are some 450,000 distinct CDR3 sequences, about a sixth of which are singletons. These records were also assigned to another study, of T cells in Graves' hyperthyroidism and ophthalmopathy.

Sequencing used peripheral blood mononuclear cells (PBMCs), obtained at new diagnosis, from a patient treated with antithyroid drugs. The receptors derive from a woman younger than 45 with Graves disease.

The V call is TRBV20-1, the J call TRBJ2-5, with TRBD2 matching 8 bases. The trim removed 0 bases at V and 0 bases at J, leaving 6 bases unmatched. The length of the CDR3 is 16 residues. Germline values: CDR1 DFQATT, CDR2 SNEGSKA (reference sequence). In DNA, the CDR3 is TGCAGTGCTAGAGATCGGTGGCGGGAGGACCAAGAGACCCAGTACTTC. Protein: CSARDRWREDQETQYF.

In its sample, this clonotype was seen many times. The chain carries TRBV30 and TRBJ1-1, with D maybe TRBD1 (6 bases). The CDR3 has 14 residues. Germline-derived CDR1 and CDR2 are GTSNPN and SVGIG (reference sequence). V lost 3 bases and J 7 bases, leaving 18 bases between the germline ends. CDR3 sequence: CAWSDPTGTFEAFF. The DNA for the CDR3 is TGTGCCTGGAGCGACCCGACAGGTACTTTTGAAGCTTTCTTT.

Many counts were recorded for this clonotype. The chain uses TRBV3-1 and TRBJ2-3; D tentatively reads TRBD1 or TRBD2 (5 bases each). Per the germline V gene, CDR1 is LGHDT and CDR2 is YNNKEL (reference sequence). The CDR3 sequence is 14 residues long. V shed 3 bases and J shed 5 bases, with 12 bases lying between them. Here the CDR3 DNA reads TGTGCCAGCAGCCACGGGACCTTAGGAGATACGCAGTATTTT. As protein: CASSHGTLGDTQYF.

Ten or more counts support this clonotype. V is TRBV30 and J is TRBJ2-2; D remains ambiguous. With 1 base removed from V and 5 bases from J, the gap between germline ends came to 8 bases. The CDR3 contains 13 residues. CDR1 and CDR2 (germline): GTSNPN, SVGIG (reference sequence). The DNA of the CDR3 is TGTGCCTGGAGTGGTAGGGAAACCGGGGAGCTGTTTTTT. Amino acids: CAWSGRETGELFF.

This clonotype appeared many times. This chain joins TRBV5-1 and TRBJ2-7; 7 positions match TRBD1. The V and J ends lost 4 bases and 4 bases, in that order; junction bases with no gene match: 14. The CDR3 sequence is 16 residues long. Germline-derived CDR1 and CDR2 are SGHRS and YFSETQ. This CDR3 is CASSTYSGTDGYEQYF. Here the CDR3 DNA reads TGCGCCAGCAGCACCTACTCCGGGACAGATGGTTACGAGCAGTACTTC.

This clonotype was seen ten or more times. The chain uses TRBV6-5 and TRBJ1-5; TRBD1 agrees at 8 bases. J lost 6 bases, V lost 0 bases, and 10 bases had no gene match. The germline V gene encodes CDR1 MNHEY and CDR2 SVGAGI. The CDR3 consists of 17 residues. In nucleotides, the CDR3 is TGTGCCAGCAGTTACTCTCCCAGGGGGCGATCAGGTCAGCCCCAGCATTTT. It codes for CASSYSPRGRSGQPQHF.

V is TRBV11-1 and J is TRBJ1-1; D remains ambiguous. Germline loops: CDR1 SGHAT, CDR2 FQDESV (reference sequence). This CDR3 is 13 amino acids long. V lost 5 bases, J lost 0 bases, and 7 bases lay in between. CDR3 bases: TGTGCCAGCAGCACTCCAGTGAACACTGAAGCTTTCTTT. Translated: CASSTPVNTEAFF.

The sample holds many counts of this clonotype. This CDR3 is CASSLNPMTSGRAGETQYF. CDR3 nucleotides: TGTGCCAGCAGCTTAAACCCAATGACTAGCGGGAGGGCCGGAGAGACCCAGTACTTC. The rearrangement links TRBV28 to TRBJ2-5, with 14 bases identical to TRBD2. V shed 6 bases, J shed 4 bases, and the junction held 16 bases outside the gene matches. CDR3 length: 19 residues. The germline V gene has CDR1 MDHEN and CDR2 SYDVKM.

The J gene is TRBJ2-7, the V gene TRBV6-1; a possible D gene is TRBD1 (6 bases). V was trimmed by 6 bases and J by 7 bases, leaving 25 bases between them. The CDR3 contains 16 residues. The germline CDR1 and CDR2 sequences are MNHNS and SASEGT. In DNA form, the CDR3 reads TGTGCCAGCAGCCGACGACGGGACACCACAAAGGGGGAGCAGTACTTC. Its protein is CASSRRRDTTKGEQYF.

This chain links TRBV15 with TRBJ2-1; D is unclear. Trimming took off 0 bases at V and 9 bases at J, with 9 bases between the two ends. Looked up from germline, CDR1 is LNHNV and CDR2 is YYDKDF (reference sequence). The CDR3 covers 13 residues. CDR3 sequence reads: CATSRDGPFEQFF. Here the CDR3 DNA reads TGTGCCACCAGCAGAGATGGGCCGTTTGAGCAGTTCTTC.

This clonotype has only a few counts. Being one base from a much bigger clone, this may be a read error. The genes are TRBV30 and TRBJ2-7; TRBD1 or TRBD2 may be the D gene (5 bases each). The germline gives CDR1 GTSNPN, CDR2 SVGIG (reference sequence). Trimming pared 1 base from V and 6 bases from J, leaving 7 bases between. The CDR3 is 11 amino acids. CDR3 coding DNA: TGTGCCTGGAGTGGGGGGTGCGAGCAGTACTTC. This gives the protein CAWSGGCEQYF.

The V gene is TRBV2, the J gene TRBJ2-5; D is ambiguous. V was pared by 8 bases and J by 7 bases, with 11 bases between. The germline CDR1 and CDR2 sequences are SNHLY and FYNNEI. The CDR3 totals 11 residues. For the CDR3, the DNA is TGTGCCAGCGGTCTTCTTGGGACCCAGTACTTC. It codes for CASGLLGTQYF.

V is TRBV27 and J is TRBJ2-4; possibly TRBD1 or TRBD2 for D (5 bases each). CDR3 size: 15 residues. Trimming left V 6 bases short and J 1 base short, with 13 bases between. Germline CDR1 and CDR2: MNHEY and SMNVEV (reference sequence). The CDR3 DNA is TGTGCCAGCAGCTCGGGACCCCGGGCCAAAAACATTCAGTACTTC. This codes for CASSSGPRAKNIQYF.

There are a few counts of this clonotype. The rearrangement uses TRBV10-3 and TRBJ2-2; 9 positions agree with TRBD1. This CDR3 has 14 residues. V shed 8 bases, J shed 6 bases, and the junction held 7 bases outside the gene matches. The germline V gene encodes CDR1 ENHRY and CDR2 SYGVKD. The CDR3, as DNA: TGTGCCATCGGGACAGGGCCCGGCCCCGGGGAGCTGTTTTTT. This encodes CAIGTGPGPGELFF.

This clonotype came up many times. The CDR3 DNA reads TGTGCCAGCAGCTTCCGAGGGGCGCGGACTAGCGGGTCAAATGAGCAGTTCTTC. Translating gives CASSFRGARTSGSNEQFF. The rearrangement links TRBV11-2 to TRBJ2-1; the match to TRBD2 covers 11 bases. The CDR3 loop spans 18 amino acids. Germline V gene sequence: CDR1 SGHAT, CDR2 FQNNGV. V shed 3 bases and J 7 bases; nucleotides not matched to a gene: 14.

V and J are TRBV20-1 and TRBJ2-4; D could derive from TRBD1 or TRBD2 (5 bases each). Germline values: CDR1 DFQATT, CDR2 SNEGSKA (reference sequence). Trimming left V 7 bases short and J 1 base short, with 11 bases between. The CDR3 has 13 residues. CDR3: CSGLGVAKNIQYF. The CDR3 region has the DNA TGCAGTGGTCTGGGGGTGGCCAAAAACATTCAGTACTTC.

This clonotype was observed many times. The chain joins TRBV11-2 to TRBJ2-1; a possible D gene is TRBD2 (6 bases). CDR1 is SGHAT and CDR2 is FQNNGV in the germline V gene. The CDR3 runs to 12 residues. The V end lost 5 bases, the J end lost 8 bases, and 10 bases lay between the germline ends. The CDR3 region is CASSTTRDEQFF. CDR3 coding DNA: TGTGCCAGCAGCACGACTAGGGATGAGCAGTTCTTC.

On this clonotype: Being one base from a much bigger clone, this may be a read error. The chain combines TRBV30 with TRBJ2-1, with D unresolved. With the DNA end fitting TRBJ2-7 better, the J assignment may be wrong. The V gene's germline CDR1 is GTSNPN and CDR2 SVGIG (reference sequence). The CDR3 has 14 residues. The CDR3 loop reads CAWSVLGFGNEQYF. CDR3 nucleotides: TGTGCCTGGAGTGTCTTGGGGTTCGGCAATGAGCAGTACTTC.

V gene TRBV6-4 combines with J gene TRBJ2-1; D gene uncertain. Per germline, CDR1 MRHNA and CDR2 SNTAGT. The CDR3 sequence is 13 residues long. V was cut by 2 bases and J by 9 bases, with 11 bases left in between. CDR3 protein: CASSDRSPGEQFF. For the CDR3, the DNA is TGTGCCAGCAGTGACCGTTCTCCGGGTGAGCAGTTCTTC.

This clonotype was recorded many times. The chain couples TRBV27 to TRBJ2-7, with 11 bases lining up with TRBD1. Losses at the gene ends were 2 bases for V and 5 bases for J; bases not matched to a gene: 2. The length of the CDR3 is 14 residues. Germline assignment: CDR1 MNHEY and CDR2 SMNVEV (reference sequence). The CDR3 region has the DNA TGTGCCAGCAGTTTAAGGACAGGGGGCCACGAGCAGTACTTC. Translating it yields CASSLRTGGHEQYF.

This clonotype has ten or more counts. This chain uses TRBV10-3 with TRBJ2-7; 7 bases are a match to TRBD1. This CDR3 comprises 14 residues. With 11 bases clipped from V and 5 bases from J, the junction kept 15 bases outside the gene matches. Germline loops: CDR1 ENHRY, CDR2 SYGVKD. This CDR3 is CASTADRKIHEQYF. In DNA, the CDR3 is TGTGCCTCGACGGCGGACAGGAAAATACACGAGCAGTACTTC.

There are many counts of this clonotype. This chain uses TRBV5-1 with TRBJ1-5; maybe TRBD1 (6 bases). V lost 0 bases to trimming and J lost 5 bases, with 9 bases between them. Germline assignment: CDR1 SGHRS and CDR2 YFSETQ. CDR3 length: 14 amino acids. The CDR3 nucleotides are TGCGCCAGCAGCTTGGATGGGGGCTATCAGCCCCAGCATTTT. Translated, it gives CASSLDGGYQPQHF.